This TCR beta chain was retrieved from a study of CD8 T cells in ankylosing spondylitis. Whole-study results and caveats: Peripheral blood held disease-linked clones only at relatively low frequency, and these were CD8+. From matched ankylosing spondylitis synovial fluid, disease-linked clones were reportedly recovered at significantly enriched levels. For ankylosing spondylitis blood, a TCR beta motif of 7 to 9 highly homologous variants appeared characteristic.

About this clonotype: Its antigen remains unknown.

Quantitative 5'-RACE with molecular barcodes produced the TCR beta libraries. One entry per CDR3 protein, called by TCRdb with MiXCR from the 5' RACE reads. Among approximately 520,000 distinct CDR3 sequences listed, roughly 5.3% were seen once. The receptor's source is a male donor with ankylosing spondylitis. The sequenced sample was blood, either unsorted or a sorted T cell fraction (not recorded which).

The CDR3 reads CASSLGLDTEAFF. CDR3 nucleotide sequence: TGTGCCAGCAGCTTGGGGCTAGACACTGAAGCTTTCTTT. This chain links TRBV5-5 with TRBJ1-1; D gene ambiguous. With 0 bases removed from V and 3 bases from J, the gap between germline ends came to 6 bases. CDR3 size: 13 residues. The germline V gene has CDR1 SGHKS and CDR2 YYEKEE (reference sequence).